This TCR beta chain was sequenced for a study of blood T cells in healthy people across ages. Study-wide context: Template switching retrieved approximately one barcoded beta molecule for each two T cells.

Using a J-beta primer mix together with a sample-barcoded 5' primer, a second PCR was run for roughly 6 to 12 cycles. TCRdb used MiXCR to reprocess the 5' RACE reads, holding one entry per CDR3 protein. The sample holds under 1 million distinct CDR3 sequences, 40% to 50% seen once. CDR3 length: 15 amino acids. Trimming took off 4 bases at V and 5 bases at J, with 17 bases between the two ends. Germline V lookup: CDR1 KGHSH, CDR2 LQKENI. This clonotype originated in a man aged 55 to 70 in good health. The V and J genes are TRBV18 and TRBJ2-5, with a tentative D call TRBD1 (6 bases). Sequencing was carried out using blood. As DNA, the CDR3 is TGTGCCAGCTCACTTGGACAGCGAGAAGGGGAGACCCAGTACTTC. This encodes CASSLGQREGETQYF. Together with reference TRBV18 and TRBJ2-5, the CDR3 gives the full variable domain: NAGVMQNPRHLVRRRGQEARLRCSPMKGHSHVYWYRQLPEEGLKFMVYLQKENIIDESGMPKERFSAEFPKEGPSILRIQQVVRGDSAAYFCASSLGQREGETQYFGPGTRLLVL.